The 26 T cell receptor beta chains below were found in one sample sequenced in a study of regulatory T cells in long-lasting Graves disease. Arm-PCR of CDR3 regions with iRepertoire HTBI primers generated TCR beta libraries. TCRdb processed the multiplex PCR reads anew with MiXCR; each CDR3 protein has one entry. Of roughly 500,000 distinct CDR3 sequences detected, around a fifth appear once; the ten largest clones hold over 6%. The time point was: persistent/refractory GD, antithyroid drugs over 5 years with positive TRAb. The authors made the TCR library using RNA they extracted from PBMCs. The source was peripheral blood mononuclear cells (PBMCs), collected when the disease was refractory, from a patient treated with antithyroid drugs. Receptors were obtained from a female donor with Graves disease.

In this sample, this clonotype turned up many times. The gene calls are TRBV28 and TRBJ1-1; D uncertain. CDR1 and CDR2 from the germline V gene are MDHEN and SYDVKM. V gave up 8 bases and J gave up 3 bases, with 10 bases separating them. This CDR3 contains 12 residues. CDR3 region: CASGGPDTEAFF. DNA of the CDR3: TGTGCCAGCGGAGGCCCGGACACTGAAGCTTTCTTT.

The V gene is TRBV29-1, the J gene TRBJ2-1; TRBD2 aligns across 8 bases. The CDR3 has 14 residues. Germline V gives CDR1 SQVTM, CDR2 ANQGSEA. V dropped 6 bases and J dropped 3; count of bases not matched to a gene: 7. The CDR3 loop is CSVASGGRYNEQFF. CDR3 DNA sequence: TGCAGCGTGGCAAGCGGGGGTCGCTACAATGAGCAGTTCTTC.

This chain links TRBV10-1 with TRBJ1-1; 8 bases fit TRBD1. Germline loops: CDR1 WNHNN, CDR2 SYGVQD (reference sequence). The CDR3 has 14 amino acids. The ends lost 11 bases at V and 4 bases at J; junction bases unmatched: 12. The CDR3 nucleotides are TGCGCCGTCAGATCGGACAGGGCGGGCACTGAAGCTTTCTTT. It codes for CAVRSDRAGTEAFF.

This clonotype showed up many times. The V gene is TRBV2, the J gene TRBJ1-4; 7 bases are shared with TRBD1. The V gene end was trimmed by 7 bases and the J gene end by 8 bases; junction bases not matched to a gene: 7. Germline V CDR1 and CDR2: SNHLY, FYNNEI. There are 13 residues in the CDR3. CDR3 residues: CASNRGVGEKLFF. The CDR3 nucleotides are TGTGCCAGCAACAGGGGTGTCGGGGAAAAACTGTTTTTT.

This clonotype was seen many times. CDR3 protein: CASSFMGAQETQYF. DNA of the CDR3: TGTGCCAGCAGTTTCATGGGGGCCCAAGAGACCCAGTACTTC. J is TRBJ2-5 and V is TRBV12-3 or TRBV12-4; a weak D match, TRBD1 (6 bases). The ends were cut back, 3 bases at V and 1 base at J, with 9 bases in the middle. The length of the CDR3 is 14 residues.

V is TRBV6-2 or TRBV6-3 and J is TRBJ2-2; D is possibly TRBD2 (8 bases). This CDR3 spans 16 amino acids. Germline-derived CDR1 and CDR2 are MNHEY and SVGEGT. Trimming left V 8 bases short and J 6 bases short, with 22 bases between. The CDR3 nucleotides are TGTGCCAGCGGGGACAGCGCGGGAGGTTTCGCCGGGGAGCTGTTTTTT. Its translation: CASGDSAGGFAGELFF.

This clonotype was seen repeatedly, ten times or more. The CDR3 protein is CASSSPGLAATQYF. For the CDR3, the DNA is TGTGCCAGCAGTTCCCCGGGACTAGCGGCGACCCAGTACTTC. The rearrangement links TRBV12-3 or TRBV12-4 to TRBJ2-5, with 11 bases aligning to TRBD2. This CDR3 comprises 14 residues. Trimming took 4 bases from V and 7 from J; bases not matched to a gene: 5.

The gene calls are TRBV7-8 and TRBJ1-2; TRBD1 aligns across 9 bases. The CDR3 loop spans 15 amino acids. The V gene end was trimmed by 1 base and the J gene end by 7 bases; junction bases not matched to a gene: 7. Germline CDR1 and CDR2: SGHVS and FQNEAQ. In DNA form, the CDR3 reads TGTGCCAGCAGCTTAGGGACAGGGGTTCTCTCTGGCTACACCTTC. This codes for CASSLGTGVLSGYTF.

This clonotype showed up just a few times. At one end the junction does not follow the germline gene, possibly because of a read error. The gene calls are TRBV11-1 and TRBJ1-2; 9 nucleotides match TRBD1. Looked up from germline, CDR1 is SGHAT and CDR2 is FQDESV (reference sequence). The CDR3 extends over 14 amino acids. The CDR3: CASSWSDRGNGHTF. The CDR3 DNA reads as TGTGCCAGCAGCTGGTCGGACAGGGGAAATGGCCACACCTTC. The full variable domain, its missing parts supplied by reference TRBV11-1 and TRBJ1-2, is EAEVAQSPRYKITEKSQAVAFWCDPISGHATLYWYRQILGQGPELLVQFQDESVVDDSQLPKDRFSAERLKGVDSTLKIQPAELGDSAMYLCASSWSDRGNGHTFGSGTRLTVV.

This clonotype has only a few counts. The rearrangement joins TRBV7-9 to TRBJ2-7; 9 bases fit TRBD1. V gave up 1 base and J gave up 5 bases; unmatched junction bases: 3. The germline V gene has CDR1 SEHNR and CDR2 FQNEAQ (reference sequence). CDR3 size: 14 residues. The CDR3 is CASSLGQGENEQYF. For the CDR3, the DNA is TGTGCCAGCAGCTTAGGACAGGGGGAGAACGAGCAGTACTTC.

Turning to this clonotype: This may be a read error: a much more frequent sequence differs by one nucleotide. The V and J genes are TRBV3-1 and TRBJ2-7; unclear D gene. The CDR3 totals 12 residues. CDR1 LGHDT and CDR2 YNNKEL come from the germline V gene (reference sequence). The CDR3 DNA reads as TGTGCCAGCAGCCATTCTTCCTACGGGCAGTACTTC. This translates into CASSHSSYGQYF.

Notes on this clonotype: A read error is possible here, since a much larger clone lies one base away. The chain links TRBV6-1 to TRBJ1-1; D gene ambiguous. CDR1 and CDR2 (germline): MNHNS, SASEGT. The CDR3 totals 11 residues. V dropped 1 base and J dropped 6 bases, with 3 bases sitting between them. DNA of the CDR3: TGTGCCAGCAGTGAAGGATCTGAAGCTTTCTTT. This sequence encodes CASSEGSEAFF.

The chain has TRBV4-1 and TRBJ1-4, with D perhaps TRBD1 (6 bases). Germline loops: CDR1 MGHRA, CDR2 YSYEKL. The CDR3 spans 15 residues. Trimming took 0 bases from V and 6 from J, leaving 11 bases between them. The CDR3 spells CASSQDFNRDEKLFF. DNA of the CDR3: TGCGCCAGCAGCCAAGATTTCAACAGGGATGAAAAACTGTTTTTT.

The genes are TRBV15 and TRBJ1-2, with 7 nucleotides matching TRBD1. This CDR3 has 15 residues. Germline CDR1 and CDR2: LNHNV and YYDKDF (reference sequence). The J segment lost 10 bases and the V segment lost 0 bases, leaving 11 bases of the junction unmatched. The CDR3 DNA reads TGTGCCACCAGCAGAGATGGAGGAGGGACAGACTTCTACACCTTC. Translation gives CATSRDGGGTDFYTF. Supplemented by reference TRBV15 and TRBJ1-2, the full variable domain reads DAMVIQNPRYQVTQFGKPVTLSCSQTLNHNVMYWYQQKSSQAPKLLFHYYDKDFNNEADTPDNFQSRRPNTSFCFLDIRSPGLGDTAMYLCATSRDGGGTDFYTFGSGTRLTVV.

In its sample, this clonotype was seen many times. This rearrangement joins TRBV6-2 or TRBV6-3 to TRBJ2-7; TRBD1 agrees at 10 bases. Germline CDR1 reads MNHEY; CDR2 reads SVGEGT. The CDR3 contains 16 residues. The V segment lost 2 bases and the J segment 2 bases; nucleotides outside the gene matches: 6. CDR3 DNA: TGTGCCAGCAGTTACAGTCTGACAGGGGGCCCCTACGAGCAGTACTTC. It codes for CASSYSLTGGPYEQYF.

Many counts were recorded for this clonotype. The gene calls are TRBV6-1 and TRBJ1-1; no clear D gene. The CDR3 runs 15 residues. The V and J ends lost 2 bases and 4 bases respectively, with 14 bases between them. The germline V gene encodes CDR1 MNHNS and CDR2 SASEGT. As DNA, the CDR3 is TGTGCCAGCAGTGAAAGTACCCGCTTGGTCACTGAAGCTTTCTTT. It yields the protein CASSESTRLVTEAFF.

This clonotype was picked up many times. The rearrangement joins TRBV28 to TRBJ1-4; D is undetermined. With 2 bases removed from V and 0 bases from J, the gap between germline ends came to 10 bases. The CDR3 is made up of 16 amino acids. Looked up from germline, CDR1 is MDHEN and CDR2 is SYDVKM. The CDR3 DNA reads as TGTGCCAGCAGTTTAGCGGGAACATCAACTAATGAAAAACTGTTTTTT. It yields the protein CASSLAGTSTNEKLFF. The full variable domain, with the rest looked up from reference TRBV28 and TRBJ1-4, is DVKVTQSSRYLVKRTGEKVFLECVQDMDHENMFWYRQDPGLGLRLIYFSYDVKMKEKGDIPEGYSVSREKKERFSLILESASTNQTSMYLCASSLAGTSTNEKLFFGSGTQLSVL.

About this clonotype: A single base separates this from a much larger clone, so it may be a read error. J is TRBJ1-2 and V is TRBV6-2 or TRBV6-3; TRBD1 matches 7 bases. The germline V gene has CDR1 MNHEY and CDR2 SVGEGT. This CDR3 spans 13 amino acids. V was pared by 8 bases and J by 6 bases, with 9 bases of the junction left unmatched. The CDR3 DNA sequence: TGTGCCAGCGAGGGGACAGAAAACCATGGCTACACCTTC. Protein: CASEGTENHGYTF.

DNA of the CDR3: TGTGCCAGTAGTCAAACGCAGGGGGGCGGGGAGCTGTTTTTT. Translation gives CASSQTQGGGELFF. V usage is TRBV19 and J usage is TRBJ2-2, with D possibly TRBD1 on 7 matching bases. The V end was cut by 5 bases, the J end by 7 bases, with 14 bases between. Germline V gene sequence: CDR1 LNHDA, CDR2 SQIVND (reference sequence). This CDR3 spans 14 amino acids.

This clonotype was observed at least ten times. This rearrangement joins TRBV6-1 to TRBJ1-2, with D perhaps matching TRBD1 (6 bases). The germline V gene encodes CDR1 MNHNS and CDR2 SASEGT. The CDR3 spans 15 residues. V gave up 1 base and J gave up 4 bases, with 13 bases separating them. The CDR3 DNA is TGTGCCAGCAGTGAAGTGGGGGGCTCGGGCTATGGCTACACCTTC. Its translation: CASSEVGGSGYGYTF.

V gene TRBV28 combines with J gene TRBJ2-1; 8 nucleotides match TRBD2. The CDR3 loop spans 16 amino acids. Germline CDR1 MDHEN, CDR2 SYDVKM. Trimming at V came to 6 bases and at J to 4 bases, leaving 11 bases not matched to a gene. The CDR3, as DNA: TGTGCCAGCAGAAGTTTTGGCGGGGGGTCTTACAATGAGCAGTTCTTC. It encodes CASRSFGGGSYNEQFF.

In the case of this clonotype: This clone may be a read error of a much larger clone one base away. The chain couples TRBV28 to TRBJ1-1, with D unclear. This CDR3 has 15 amino acids. Germline V gene data show CDR1 as MDHEN and CDR2 as SYDVKM. CDR3 loop: CTSSFLGVGSTEAFF. The CDR3 nucleotides read TGTACCAGCAGTTTCCTCGGCGTCGGGAGCACTGAAGCTTTCTTT.

Many counts were recorded for this clonotype. This chain connects TRBV12-3 or TRBV12-4 to TRBJ2-5; no clear D gene. This CDR3 is 13 amino acids long. V was trimmed by 3 bases and J by 5 bases, leaving 10 bases between them. CDR3 sequence: CASSFPGLETQYF. The DNA of the CDR3 is TGTGCCAGCAGTTTTCCGGGCCTGGAGACCCAGTACTTC.

The sample holds many counts of this clonotype. The chain recombines TRBV6-2 or TRBV6-3 with TRBJ2-5; TRBD1 matches 8 bases. Trimming removed 5 bases from V and 5 bases from J; junction bases left unmatched: 13. This CDR3 is 16 amino acids long. Germline values: CDR1 MNHEY, CDR2 SVGEGT. The DNA of the CDR3 is TGTGCCAGCAGTGAGCTAGGACAGGGAAACTGGGAGACCCAGTACTTC. Its protein is CASSELGQGNWETQYF.

As concerns this clonotype: With a much larger clone just one base away, this may be a read error. The CDR3 ends on some other residue instead of the conserved phenylalanine or tryptophan, so this is likely a read error. The rearrangement links TRBV7-2 to TRBJ1-5, with D tentatively TRBD1 (5 bases). Trimming removed 1 base from V and 6 bases from J, with 19 bases in between. CDR3 size: 17 residues. The germline V gene encodes CDR1 SGHTA and CDR2 FQGNSA. The DNA for the CDR3 is TGTGCCAGCAGCTTAGTTGTCGGGCAGGGTTCAGGTCAGCCCCAGCATTCT. This encodes CASSLVVGQGSGQPQHS.

This clonotype was detected ten times or more. J is TRBJ2-7 and V is TRBV6-1; 12 positions agree with TRBD2. Trimming took 5 bases from V and 4 from J; bases not matched to a gene: 6. Germline V gene sequence: CDR1 MNHNS, CDR2 SASEGT. The CDR3 has 15 amino acids. CDR3 amino acids: CASSPGLAGLYEQYF. In nucleotides, the CDR3 is TGTGCCAGCAGTCCCGGACTAGCGGGACTTTACGAGCAGTACTTC.